The 26 T cell receptor beta chains presented below share a single source sample, sequenced in a study of CD8+ T cells in alopecia areata. Extracted from the samples, RNA was reverse transcribed into cDNA to serve as the sequencing template. Profiling relied on immunoSEQ multiplex PCR, and the TCRdb table lists in-frame clones only, not all of them. The data show 150,000 or so clones, 55% seen once. The source material was CD4+ T cells sorted from blood. Receptors originate from a human donor in good health.

The gene calls are TRBV10-3 and TRBJ2-6; 9 positions match TRBD1. The CDR3 loop spans 18 amino acids. Unmatched junction bases numbered 7, after V lost 4 bases and J lost 0 bases. Germline V gives CDR1 ENHRY, CDR2 SYGVKD. The CDR3: CAISAGQGYRSGANVLTF. CDR3 bases: TGTGCCATCAGTGCGGGACAGGGTTATCGCTCTGGGGCCAACGTCCTGACTTTC.

The chain recombines TRBV6-1 with TRBJ2-3; 7 positions agree with TRBD1. Germline-derived CDR1 and CDR2 are MNHNS and SASEGT. The trim removed 6 bases at V and 2 bases at J, leaving 8 bases unmatched. CDR3 length equals 15 residues. The CDR3 region is CASSLDRWATDTQYF. The CDR3 nucleotides read TGTGCCAGCAGCTTGGACAGGTGGGCCACAGATACGCAGTATTTT.

In this sample, this clone turned up a few times. This chain connects TRBV7-9 to TRBJ2-1; TRBD2 aligns across 9 bases. V dropped 2 bases and J dropped 9; count of bases not matched to a gene: 8. This CDR3 contains 15 residues. Germline V lookup: CDR1 SEHNR, CDR2 FQNEAQ (reference sequence). The CDR3, as DNA: TGTGCCAGCAGCTTATATGCGGGAGGGCCGAGTGAGCAGTTCTTC. This codes for CASSLYAGGPSEQFF.

This clone was counted only a few times. V and J are TRBV19 and TRBJ2-7, with 13 bases identical to TRBD2. Germline V CDR1 and CDR2: LNHDA, SQIVND (reference sequence). The trim removed 5 bases at V and 2 bases at J, leaving 6 bases unmatched. The CDR3 length is 16 residues. CDR3: CASSHRTSGSPYEQYF. DNA for the CDR3: TGTGCCAGTAGTCACCGGACTAGCGGGAGCCCCTACGAGCAGTACTTC.

This chain uses TRBV29-1 with TRBJ2-1, with TRBD2 identical over 8 bases. Germline lookup yields CDR1 SQVTM and CDR2 ANQGSEA. The CDR3 runs 15 residues. With V trimmed by 7 bases and J by 1 base, 9 bases remained unmatched. The CDR3 region has the DNA TGCAGCGCCGGGGCGGCGGGAGGTTCCTACAATGAGCAGTTCTTC. This sequence encodes CSAGAAGGSYNEQFF.

V and J are TRBV6-6 and TRBJ2-1; D might be TRBD1 or TRBD2, each matching 5 bases. CDR3 size: 13 residues. Germline CDR1 MNHNY, CDR2 SVGAGI (reference sequence). V lost 6 bases, J lost 7 bases, and 13 bases lay in between. The CDR3 bases are TGTGCCAGCAGCCCCGGGACCGGGAATGAGCAGTTCTTC. It is translated as CASSPGTGNEQFF.

The rearrangement joins TRBV27 to TRBJ2-7; a weak D match, TRBD1 (5 bases). Trimming took 4 bases from V and 5 from J, leaving 9 bases between them. CDR3 length: 12 residues. The germline CDR1 and CDR2 sequences are MNHEY and SMNVEV (reference sequence). As DNA, the CDR3 is TGTGCCAGCAGTTCCCGGACAAACGAGCAGTACTTC. It translates to CASSSRTNEQYF.

The rearrangement uses TRBV13 and TRBJ2-7, with 12 bases that match TRBD2. V was clipped by 3 bases and J by 6 bases; unmatched bases: 9. This CDR3 has 16 residues. Germline V gene data show CDR1 as PRHDT and CDR2 as FYEKMQ (reference sequence). CDR3 bases: TGTGCCAGCAGCTTTGCTCTGACTAGCGGGAGTGGCGAGCAGTACTTC. Its translation: CASSFALTSGSGEQYF.

This rearrangement joins TRBV12-5 to TRBJ2-7, with 12 bases fitting TRBD2. V was clipped by 6 bases and J by 6 bases; unmatched bases: 15. The CDR3 length is 17 residues. The germline gives CDR1 LGHNT, CDR2 FRNRAP. CDR3 DNA: TGTGCTAGTGGGAGCGCAGCGACTAGCGGGAGTTTGAGCGAGCAGTACTTC. Encoded protein: CASGSAATSGSLSEQYF.

In nucleotides, the CDR3 is TGCAGCGTTGACACGTACGGGTCATACGAGCAGTACTTC. Its translation: CSVDTYGSYEQYF. The chain combines TRBV29-1 with TRBJ2-7; D is unresolved. The CDR3 has 13 residues. Per germline, CDR1 SQVTM and CDR2 ANQGSEA. V shed 3 bases and J shed 4 bases, with 13 bases lying between them.

The V call is TRBV7-8, the J call TRBJ2-7; 11 nucleotides align to TRBD2. The V gene end was trimmed by 5 bases and the J gene end by 5 bases; junction bases not matched to a gene: 11. The CDR3 is 16 residues long. CDR1 SGHVS and CDR2 FQNEAQ come from the germline V gene. The CDR3 DNA follows: TGTGCCAGCAGCCTACTGGAAACTAGCGGGAGAGACGAGCAGTACTTC. Translation gives CASSLLETSGRDEQYF. Full variable domain (rest looked up from reference TRBV7-8 and TRBJ2-7): GAGVSQSPRYKVAKRGQDVALRCDPISGHVSLFWYQQALGQGPEFLTYFQNEAQLDKSGLPSDRFFAERPEGSVSTLKIQRTQQEDSAVYLCASSLLETSGRDEQYFGPGTRLTVT.

J is TRBJ2-7 and V is TRBV7-9; 7 nucleotides line up with TRBD2. CDR1 SEHNR and CDR2 FQNEAQ come from the germline V gene (reference sequence). The length of the CDR3 is 15 residues. After removal of 5 bases from V and 5 bases from J, the junction contained 12 bases not matched to a gene. The CDR3 loop reads CASSSGLDHLDEQYF. As DNA, the CDR3 is TGTGCCAGCAGCAGCGGACTAGACCACTTGGACGAGCAGTACTTC.

This clone is a singleton in its sample. The chain uses TRBV4-1 and TRBJ2-3, with unresolved D. In germline, CDR1 is MGHRA, CDR2 YSYEKL. The germline V and J ends were trimmed by 0 bases and 3 bases, with 10 bases remaining between them. This CDR3 has 15 amino acids. Written as DNA, the CDR3 is TGCGCCAGCAGCCAAGAGAGGACCACTACAGATACGCAGTATTTT. Protein: CASSQERTTTDTQYF.

The chain links TRBV29-1 to TRBJ1-2; D remains ambiguous. The V end was cut by 7 bases, the J end by 8 bases, with 14 bases between. The CDR3 length is 11 residues. Germline V lookup: CDR1 SQVTM, CDR2 ANQGSEA. CDR3 sequence (DNA): TGCAGCGGACTAAACTCGGGGGGCTACACCTTC. It codes for CSGLNSGGYTF. The complete variable domain, with remaining parts taken from reference TRBV29-1 and TRBJ1-2, reads SAVISQKPSRDICQRGTSLTIQCQVDSQVTMMFWYRQQPGQSLTLIATANQGSEATYESGFVIDKFPISRPNLTFSTLTVSNMSPEDSSIYLCSGLNSGGYTFGSGTRLTVV.

The V and J genes are TRBV10-3 and TRBJ2-1, with 11 positions matching TRBD2. CDR3 size: 12 residues. CDR1 is ENHRY, CDR2 SYGVKD, per germline. J was trimmed by 10 bases and V by 11 bases; bases with no gene match: 7. The chain's CDR3 is CAVGLAGGEQFF. The CDR3 DNA reads as TGTGCCGTCGGACTAGCGGGTGGAGAGCAGTTCTTC.

This clone came up a few times. The rearrangement uses TRBV5-1 and TRBJ1-1; D remains unclear. CDR3 size: 13 residues. V was trimmed by 4 bases and J by 0 bases, leaving 7 bases between them. Germline V gene data show CDR1 as SGHRS and CDR2 as YFSETQ. The CDR3 DNA reads TGCGCCAGCAGCGTCGGGATGAACACTGAAGCTTTCTTT. Amino acids: CASSVGMNTEAFF.

In DNA, the CDR3 is TGTGCCCAAAGGCGCGTAGGGGCAGAGACCCAGTACTTC. Protein sequence: CAQRRVGAETQYF. V usage is TRBV30 and J usage is TRBJ2-5, with D maybe TRBD1 (5 bases). The germline V and J ends were trimmed by 8 bases and 4 bases, with 17 bases remaining between them. CDR1 and CDR2 from the germline V gene are GTSNPN and SVGIG (reference sequence). The CDR3 runs to 13 residues.

This clone has just a few counts. The chain couples TRBV5-1 to TRBJ1-4; 7 bases are a match to TRBD1. Germline values: CDR1 SGHRS, CDR2 YFSETQ. The CDR3 runs to 16 residues. Trimming cost V 2 bases and J 8 bases; bases outside gene matches: 12. The DNA of the CDR3 is TGCGCCAGCAGCTTTGGGAGAACAGGGGAGAACGAAAAACTGTTTTTT. Translated: CASSFGRTGENEKLFF.

The rearrangement uses TRBV29-1 and TRBJ2-2; D is unresolved. This CDR3 spans 12 amino acids. The germline CDR1 and CDR2 sequences are SQVTM and ANQGSEA. V lost 4 bases and J 1 base, leaving 4 bases between the germline ends. The CDR3 coding sequence is TGCAGCGTTGGAGAGAACACCGGGGAGCTGTTTTTT. Protein sequence: CSVGENTGELFF.

There are a few counts of this clone. The chain carries TRBV5-6 and TRBJ2-2; D is ambiguous. CDR1 and CDR2 from the germline V gene are SGHDT and YYEEEE. The V end was cut by 0 bases, the J end by 2 bases, with 5 bases between. The CDR3 is made up of 14 amino acids. CDR3 coding DNA: TGTGCCAGCAGCTTGGTCCATAACACCGGGGAGCTGTTTTTT. Translating it yields CASSLVHNTGELFF.

The genes are TRBV4-1 and TRBJ1-2, with D possibly matching TRBD1 (6 bases). CDR3 size: 14 residues. Germline assignment: CDR1 MGHRA and CDR2 YSYEKL. V was clipped by 4 bases and J by 6 bases, with 15 bases between them. The CDR3 spells CASSLQGPEDGYTF. The CDR3 region has the DNA TGCGCCAGCAGCCTCCAGGGGCCGGAAGATGGCTACACCTTC.

The chain recombines TRBV29-1 with TRBJ1-1, with a tentative D call TRBD1 (6 bases). Looked up from germline, CDR1 is SQVTM and CDR2 is ANQGSEA. V shed 4 bases and J shed 8 bases, with 20 bases lying between them. CDR3 length: 14 amino acids. DNA of the CDR3: TGCAGCGTTGTAGGGGGGACATTTGGGGTAGAAGCTTTCTTT. It translates to CSVVGGTFGVEAFF.

The CDR3 region is CASSFWDRAGYTF. In nucleotides, the CDR3 is TGTGCCAGCAGCTTCTGGGACAGGGCTGGCTACACCTTC. The chain couples TRBV5-4 to TRBJ1-2; 9 positions match TRBD1. Germline V CDR1 and CDR2: SGHNT, YYREEE (reference sequence). The CDR3 runs to 13 residues. With V trimmed by 2 bases and J by 7 bases, 3 bases remained unmatched.

The chain has TRBV5-4 and TRBJ2-1; D is possibly TRBD1 or TRBD2 (5 bases each). The CDR3 is 15 residues long. The V end lost 3 bases, the J end lost 8 bases, and 18 bases lay between the germline ends. Looked up from germline, CDR1 is SGHNT and CDR2 is YYREEE (reference sequence). The CDR3 bases are TGTGCCAGCAGCTACCAGTTGGGGGAGAGGTATGAGCAGTTCTTC. It specifies CASSYQLGERYEQFF.

This clone showed up just once. The chain carries TRBV5-1 and TRBJ2-3; a possible D gene is TRBD2 (6 bases). The CDR3 is 14 amino acids. Germline loops: CDR1 SGHRS, CDR2 YFSETQ. Between the trimmed V and J ends, which lost 3 bases and 4 bases, there was a span of 12 bases. The CDR3 DNA reads TGCGCCAGCAGCTCGGAGGGTCCACCAGATACGCAGTATTTT. It is translated as CASSSEGPPDTQYF.

The chain employs TRBV30 and TRBJ2-7; D gene unclear. Looked up from germline, CDR1 is GTSNPN and CDR2 is SVGIG (reference sequence). The ends were cut back, 0 bases at V and 2 bases at J, with 5 bases in the middle. The CDR3 extends over 12 amino acids. The CDR3 here is CAWSVLAYEQYF. Written as DNA, the CDR3 is TGTGCCTGGAGTGTATTGGCCTACGAGCAGTACTTC.